The T cell receptor beta chain under discussion was sequenced for a study of blood T cell repertoires in COVID-19. About the research overall: Specimens from acute and convalescent COVID-19 originated in the United States, Italy and Spain. The cDNA or gDNA used as material had been derived from T cells, B-cell-depleted T cells, or PBMCs.

Trimming cost V 1 base and J 1 base, with 10 bases left between them. The CDR3 totals 15 residues. Per the germline V gene, CDR1 is SGHVS and CDR2 is FQNEAQ. Original processing notes: Estimation of nucleated cell counts was performed using reference gene primer amplification. The protocol was immunoSEQ multiplex PCR, while the TCRdb copy is restricted to in-frame clones and leaves out a portion. From that table come the V and J calls and clone size; the DNA was used to work out D and trimming. The sample includes tens of thousands of clones, 75% to 95% of them seen just once. The sample taken for sequencing was peripheral blood. The chain employs TRBV7-8 and TRBJ1-2; D remains unclear. This clonotype was sampled from a woman aged 40 to 50 with active COVID-19. The CDR3 spells CASSLGSSINYGYTF. DNA for the CDR3: TGTGCCAGCAGCTTAGGATCTTCTATTAACTATGGCTACACCTTC.